This T cell receptor (beta chain) was captured by sequencing in a study of T-cell memory formation after mild COVID-19. At the level of the study: Largely donor-specific sequence clusters came from two donors. Study-wide results and limits: Clones which contracted sat mainly in CM and EM if CD4+, and in EMRA if CD8+. Later expanders leaned CD4+, whereas day 15 to 85 contracting clones were balanced CD4/CD8.

CDR3 length: 12 residues. In germline, CDR1 is MNHEY, CDR2 SVGEGT. The junction had 6 bases not matched to a gene; V was cut back by 7 bases and J by 7 bases. This clonotype was counted only a few times. Its antigen is not known. From the 5' RACE reads, TCRdb called clonotypes with MiXCR, one entry per CDR3 protein. The sample yields some 300,000 distinct CDR3 sequences, just under 20% seen once. The receptor comes from a man aged 18 to 29 who had mild COVID-19 (a few samples of this study predate the infection). Cell type and time point are not known. Sequenced: PBMCs or a T cell subset sorted from them (not recorded which). V and J are TRBV6-2 or TRBV6-3 and TRBJ1-2; TRBD1 agrees at 7 bases. The chain's CDR3 is CASNRDSRGYTF. CDR3 nucleotides: TGTGCCAGCAACCGGGACAGCCGTGGCTACACCTTC.